The 5 T cell receptor beta chains presented below share a single source sample, sequenced in a study of T cell changes during pregnancy in multiple sclerosis (dated by TCRdb to about 2019). Libraries were prepared through the immunoSEQ multiplex PCR assay. Here the immuneACCESS table is served through TCRdb, limited to in-frame sequences with V and J called. Missing clones are a known gap in these copies; in checked studies unresolved V genes cover under half, and the rest lacks a known reason. Here the sample has about 89,000 clones; 94% occur a single time. The top ten constitute less than 2% of the sample. The sample in question was peripheral blood, obtained after pregnancy. These receptor sequences come from a female donor in good health, enrolled as a control in a pregnancy study.

The rearrangement uses TRBV5-1 and TRBJ1-2; 9 bases are shared with TRBD1. With 3 bases clipped from V and 4 bases from J, the junction kept 4 bases outside the gene matches. The V gene's germline CDR1 is SGHRS and CDR2 YFSETQ. CDR3 length: 14 amino acids. CDR3 region: CASSSGQGSYGYTF. In DNA form, the CDR3 reads TGCGCCAGCAGCTCCGGACAGGGGAGCTATGGCTACACCTTC.

The rearrangement uses TRBV27 and TRBJ2-1, with D possibly matching TRBD2 (6 bases). V was pared by 5 bases and J by 0 bases, with 8 bases between. Germline V gene sequence: CDR1 MNHEY, CDR2 SMNVEV (reference sequence). CDR3 length: 14 amino acids. The CDR3 DNA is TGTGCCAGCAGTATCGGGAGCTCCTACAATGAGCAGTTCTTC. As protein: CASSIGSSYNEQFF.

J is TRBJ2-1 and V is TRBV5-5; 7 bases are a match to TRBD2. The germline gives CDR1 SGHKS, CDR2 YYEKEE (reference sequence). The J segment lost 10 bases and the V segment lost 4 bases, leaving 14 bases of the junction unmatched. The CDR3 covers 15 residues. The CDR3 region has the DNA TGTGCCAGCAGCCAACTCGCTAGCGGATCGAGAGAGCAGTTCTTC. It codes for CASSQLASGSREQFF. The entire variable domain, with the rest obtained from reference TRBV5-5 and TRBJ2-1, is as follows: DAGVTQSPTHLIKTRGQQVTLRCSPISGHKSVSWYQQVLGQGPQFIFQYYEKEERGRGNFPDRFSARQFPNYSSELNVNALLLGDSALYLCASSQLASGSREQFFGPGTRLTVL.

This clone is a singleton in its sample. V gene TRBV5-8 combines with J gene TRBJ2-3, with TRBD2 as a possible D gene (6 bases). This CDR3 comprises 14 residues. Germline V gene data show CDR1 as SGHTS and CDR2 as YDEGEE. Trimming shortened V by 4 bases and J by 0 bases, and 9 bases separated the two germline ends. The CDR3 region is CASSKGLSTDTQYF. The CDR3 nucleotides are TGTGCCAGCAGCAAGGGACTTAGCACAGATACGCAGTATTTT.

The V gene is TRBV28, the J gene TRBJ2-5; D gene uncertain. CDR3 length: 17 residues. From germline, CDR1 is MDHEN and CDR2 SYDVKM. V shed 2 bases and J shed 1 base, with 17 bases lying between them. The CDR3 loop reads CASSLIGDRGLQETQYF. The CDR3 DNA reads TGTGCCAGCAGTTTAATTGGAGACCGAGGCCTCCAAGAGACCCAGTACTTC.